This TCR beta chain came from a study of spatial heterogeneity in lung cancer. V lost 5 bases and J 3 bases, leaving 14 bases between the germline ends. From germline, CDR1 is DFQATT and CDR2 SNEGSKA (reference sequence). This CDR3 has 14 amino acids. Single TCR cDNA molecules each had their own unique molecular identifier. TCRdb re-called the 5' RACE reads through MiXCR, storing one row per CDR3 protein. In the table there are around 25,000 distinct CDR3 sequences, 8.5% to 10% of which are singletons. At least ten counts were recorded for this clonotype. Time point described: blood at routine non-recurrence follow-up after resection. Tumor, nontumor lung or frozen PBMC supplied whole RNA, sequenced without sorting.

The origin of this receptor is a male donor with early-stage non-small cell lung cancer. Sequenced here: PBMCs, sampled at follow-up. The V and J genes are TRBV20-1 and TRBJ2-1; D is perhaps TRBD2 (6 bases). CDR3 protein: CSAAKGTDYNEQFF. The CDR3 DNA reads TGCAGTGCTGCCAAGGGGACTGACTACAATGAGCAGTTCTTC.